This entry lists 3 T cell receptor beta chains sequenced from one sample in a study of spatial heterogeneity in lung cancer. TCRdb analysed the 5' RACE reads with MiXCR anew, one entry per CDR3 protein. In the table there are 45,000 or so distinct CDR3 sequences, 12% of which are singletons. Time point given: sample taken at primary tumor resection. Unsorted samples of tumor, nontumor lung or frozen PBMC had their whole RNA sequenced. The sequences come from PBMCs, collected at surgery. The receptors were gathered from a female donor with early-stage non-small cell lung cancer.

This clonotype was seen a handful of times. The genes are TRBV5-1 and TRBJ2-1; D call uncertain. Per germline, CDR1 SGHRS and CDR2 YFSETQ. V lost 3 bases and J 7 bases, leaving 23 bases between the germline ends. The CDR3 totals 17 residues. CDR3: CASSWVVLWRFINEQFF. The CDR3 bases are TGCGCCAGCAGCTGGGTGGTGTTATGGCGGTTTATTAATGAGCAGTTCTTC.

The gene calls are TRBV29-1 and TRBJ1-4, with 8 bases that match TRBD1. From germline, CDR1 is SQVTM and CDR2 ANQGSEA. V lost 6 bases, J lost 8 bases, and 5 bases stayed unmatched. The CDR3 totals 12 residues. Here the CDR3 DNA reads TGCAGCGTCCGGGACAGGCGCGAAAAACTGTTTTTT. This gives the protein CSVRDRREKLFF.

This clonotype was picked up many times. This chain links TRBV29-1 with TRBJ2-7; the D is unclear. The germline V gene encodes CDR1 SQVTM and CDR2 ANQGSEA. V lost 7 bases to trimming and J lost 6 bases, with 13 bases between them. This CDR3 comprises 11 residues. The CDR3 region is CSAVAWGEQYF. CDR3 coding DNA: TGCAGCGCCGTCGCCTGGGGCGAGCAGTACTTC.